The TCR beta chain under discussion was sequenced for a study of CD8 T cells in Susac syndrome. 0.5 to 1 ug RNA was reverse transcribed with random hexamers. TCRdb re-called the immunoSEQ multiplex PCR reads through MiXCR, storing one row per CDR3 protein. Of around 130,000 distinct CDR3 sequences listed, 94% are singletons. The CDR3 has 13 residues. The germline gives CDR1 ENHRY, CDR2 SYGVKD. The trim removed 7 bases at V and 2 bases at J, leaving 3 bases unmatched. Sequencing of TCR beta drew on CD8+ and CD4+ T cells from blood. The origin of this receptor is a human donor in good health. Sequenced sample: CD4+ T cells from PBMCs. J is TRBJ2-5 and V is TRBV10-3, with 8 bases identical to TRBD1. CDR3 sequence reads: CAINRGKQETQYF. CDR3 DNA: TGTGCCATCAACAGGGGGAAACAAGAGACCCAGTACTTC.